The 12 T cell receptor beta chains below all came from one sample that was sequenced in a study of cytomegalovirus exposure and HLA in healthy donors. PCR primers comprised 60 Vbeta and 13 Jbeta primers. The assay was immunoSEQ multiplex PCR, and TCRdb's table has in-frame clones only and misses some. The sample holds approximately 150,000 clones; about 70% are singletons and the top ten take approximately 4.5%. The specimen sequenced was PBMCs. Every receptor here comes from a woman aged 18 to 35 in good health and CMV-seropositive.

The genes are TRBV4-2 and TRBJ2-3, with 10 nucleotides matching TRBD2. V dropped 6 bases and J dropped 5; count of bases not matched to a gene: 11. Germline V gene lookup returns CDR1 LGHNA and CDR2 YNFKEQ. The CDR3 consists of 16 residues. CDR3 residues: CASRLIAGGYGDTQYF. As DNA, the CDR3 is TGTGCCAGCAGACTGATAGCGGGGGGTTACGGAGATACGCAGTATTTT.

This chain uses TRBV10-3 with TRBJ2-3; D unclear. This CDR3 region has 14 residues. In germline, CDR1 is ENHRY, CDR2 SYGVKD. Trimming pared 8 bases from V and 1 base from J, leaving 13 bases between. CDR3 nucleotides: TGTGCCATCGGCGACTCAGATCGCACAGATACGCAGTATTTT. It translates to CAIGDSDRTDTQYF.

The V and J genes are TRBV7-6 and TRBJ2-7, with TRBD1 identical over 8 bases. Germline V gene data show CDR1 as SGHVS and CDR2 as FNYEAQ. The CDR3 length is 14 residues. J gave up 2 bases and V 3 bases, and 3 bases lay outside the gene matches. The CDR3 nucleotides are TGTGCCAGCAGCTTCGAGGGACAGGCCTACGAGCAGTACTTC. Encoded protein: CASSFEGQAYEQYF.

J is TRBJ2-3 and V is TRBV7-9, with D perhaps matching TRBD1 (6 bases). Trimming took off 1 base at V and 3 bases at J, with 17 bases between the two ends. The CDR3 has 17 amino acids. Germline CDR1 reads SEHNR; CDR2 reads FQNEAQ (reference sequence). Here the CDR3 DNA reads TGTGCCAGCAGCTTAGAGGTTTTATCGAGGGGGACAGATACGCAGTATTTT. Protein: CASSLEVLSRGTDTQYF.

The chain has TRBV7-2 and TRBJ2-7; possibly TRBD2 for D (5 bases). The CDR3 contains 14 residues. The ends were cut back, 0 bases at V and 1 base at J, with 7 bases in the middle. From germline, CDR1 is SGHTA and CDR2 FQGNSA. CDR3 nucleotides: TGTGCCAGCAGCTTAGCGTCGGGGTCCTACGAGCAGTACTTC. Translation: CASSLASGSYEQYF. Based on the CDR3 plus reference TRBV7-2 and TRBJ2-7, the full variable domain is GAGVSQSPSNKVTEKGKDVELRCDPISGHTALYWYRQSLGQGLEFLIYFQGNSAPDKSGLPSDRFSAERTGGSVSTLTIQRTQQEDSAVYLCASSLASGSYEQYFGPGTRLTVT.

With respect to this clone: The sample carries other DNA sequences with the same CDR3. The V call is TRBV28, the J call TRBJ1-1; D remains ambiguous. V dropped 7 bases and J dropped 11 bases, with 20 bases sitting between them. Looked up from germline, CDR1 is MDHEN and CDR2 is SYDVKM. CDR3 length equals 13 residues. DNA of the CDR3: TGTGCCAGCATCTCCGGAGGGAGTAATGAGGCTTTCTTT. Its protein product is CASISGGSNEAFF.

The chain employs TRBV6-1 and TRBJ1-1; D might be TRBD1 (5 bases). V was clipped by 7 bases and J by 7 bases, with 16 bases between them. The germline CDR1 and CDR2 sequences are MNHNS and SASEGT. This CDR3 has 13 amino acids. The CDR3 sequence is CASIPRGTLEAFF. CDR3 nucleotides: TGTGCCAGCATTCCCCGGGGGACCCTTGAAGCTTTCTTT.

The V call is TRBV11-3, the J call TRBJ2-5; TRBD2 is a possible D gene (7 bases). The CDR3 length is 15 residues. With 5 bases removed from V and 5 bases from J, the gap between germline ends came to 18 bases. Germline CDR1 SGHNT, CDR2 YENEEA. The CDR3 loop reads CASSPGGRAWETQYF. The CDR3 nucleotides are TGTGCCAGCAGCCCGGGGGGCAGGGCCTGGGAGACCCAGTACTTC.

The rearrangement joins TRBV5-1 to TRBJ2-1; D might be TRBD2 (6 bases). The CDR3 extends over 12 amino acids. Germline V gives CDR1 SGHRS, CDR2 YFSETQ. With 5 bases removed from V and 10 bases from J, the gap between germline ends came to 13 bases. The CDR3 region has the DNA TGCGCCAGCAGGCGCGGGAACGAGGAGCAGTTCTTC. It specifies CASRRGNEEQFF.

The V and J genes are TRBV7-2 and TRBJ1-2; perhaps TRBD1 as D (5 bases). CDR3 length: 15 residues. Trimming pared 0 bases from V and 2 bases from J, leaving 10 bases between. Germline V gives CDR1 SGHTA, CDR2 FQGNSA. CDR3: CASSLAQGRNYGYTF. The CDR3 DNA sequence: TGTGCCAGCAGCTTAGCTCAGGGCAGGAACTATGGCTACACCTTC.

CDR3 nucleotide sequence: TGTGCCAGCACACTCACTAGATCTAACACCGGGGAGCTGTTTTTT. Amino acid sequence: CASTLTRSNTGELFF. The V call is TRBV27, the J call TRBJ2-2; tentative D call: TRBD2 (5 bases). V was clipped by 7 bases and J by 2 bases, with 14 bases between them. Germline V CDR1 and CDR2: MNHEY, SMNVEV (reference sequence). CDR3 length: 15 residues.

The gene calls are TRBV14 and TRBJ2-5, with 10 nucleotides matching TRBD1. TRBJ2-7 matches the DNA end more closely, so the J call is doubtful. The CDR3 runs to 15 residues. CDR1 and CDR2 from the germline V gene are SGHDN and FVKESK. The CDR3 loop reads CASSPGTGAAHEQYF. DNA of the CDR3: TGTGCCAGCAGCCCAGGGACAGGGGCTGCCCACGAGCAGTACTTC.